This T cell receptor beta chain was captured by sequencing in a study of T cells in Graves' hyperthyroidism and ophthalmopathy. With a duration under 2 months, the hyperthyroidism was newly diagnosed in patients aged 18 to 65. Those patients with uncontrolled infection, other autoimmune disease, pregnancy or lactation were excluded. Diagnosis relied on clinical symptoms, serum thyroxine and TRAb, thyroid ultrasound and orbital computed tomography. RNA transcripts provided the source from which TCR beta CDR3 regions were amplified. A first-round RT-PCR of the TCR CDR3 used the HTBI primer set. Each CDR3 protein gets one entry after TCRdb re-called the multiplex PCR reads with MiXCR. Counted here are around 300,000 distinct CDR3 sequences, over 11% occurring once; the ten biggest clones make up around 23%. This clonotype was seen many times. The CDR3 sequence is 13 residues long. Germline lookup yields CDR1 SNHLY and CDR2 FYNNEI. Trimming pared 1 base from V and 10 bases from J, leaving 11 bases between.

Sequenced sample: blood. The TCR comes from a woman in her twenties or thirties with Graves' hyperthyroidism. The chain joins TRBV2 to TRBJ2-1; D not resolved. CDR3 nucleotides: TGTGCCAGCAGTGAAGGTCGAGGTTTGGAGCAGTTCTTC. It codes for CASSEGRGLEQFF.